The 14 T cell receptor beta chains given below trace back to one sample, sequenced in a study of T cell responses to AZD1222 COVID-19 vaccine. Sequenced by immunoSEQ multiplex PCR; TCRdb stores in-frame clones only, minus some. The table shows some 120,000 clones, with roughly 85% occurring only once. Sequencing used peripheral blood, obtained on day 0 of AZD1222 vaccination. The receptors originated from an adult in good health.

V gene TRBV6-2 or TRBV6-3 combines with J gene TRBJ2-1; D gene unclear. Trimming took 4 bases from V and 6 from J, leaving 10 bases between them. In germline, CDR1 is MNHEY, CDR2 SVGEGT. The CDR3 runs 13 residues. The CDR3 here is CASSFVGLNEQFF. Written as DNA, the CDR3 is TGTGCCAGCAGTTTTGTCGGCCTCAATGAGCAGTTCTTC.

The chain combines TRBV5-5 with TRBJ2-5, with D hard to call. V was shortened by 0 bases and J by 4 bases, with 7 bases between the two germline ends. The CDR3 totals 13 residues. Germline V gene lookup returns CDR1 SGHKS and CDR2 YYEKEE (reference sequence). The CDR3 here is CASSLVTVETQYF. CDR3 in DNA: TGTGCCAGCAGCTTGGTAACAGTAGAGACCCAGTACTTC.

The V gene is TRBV18, the J gene TRBJ1-5; 7 bases align to TRBD1. The CDR3 loop spans 17 amino acids. V gave up 2 bases and J gave up 3 bases; unmatched junction bases: 10. Germline CDR1 reads KGHSH; CDR2 reads LQKENI. The CDR3 bases are TGTGCCAGCTCACCATCTAACCATGACAGGGCCAATCAGCCCCAGCATTTT. The encoded protein is CASSPSNHDRANQPQHF.

The chain recombines TRBV19 with TRBJ1-3, with no clear D. The CDR3 contains 15 residues. V lost 0 bases, J lost 2 bases, and 8 bases lay in between. Germline values: CDR1 LNHDA, CDR2 SQIVND (reference sequence). CDR3: CASSIDLRAGNTIYF. The CDR3 DNA reads TGTGCCAGTAGTATAGATCTGAGGGCTGGAAACACCATATATTTT.

This rearrangement joins TRBV5-1 to TRBJ1-2; tentative D call: TRBD1 (6 bases). The germline CDR1 and CDR2 sequences are SGHRS and YFSETQ. Trimming left V 0 bases short and J 5 bases short, with 11 bases between. The CDR3 length is 14 residues. CDR3 loop: CASSLDRVRYGYTF. The CDR3, as DNA: TGCGCCAGCAGCTTGGACAGGGTGAGGTATGGCTACACCTTC.

The chain recombines TRBV5-8 with TRBJ1-1; a possible D gene is TRBD1 (6 bases). With 2 bases removed from V and 12 bases from J, the gap between germline ends came to 14 bases. CDR3 size: 12 residues. The germline gives CDR1 SGHTS, CDR2 YDEGEE. This CDR3 is CASSFRTALTFF. The CDR3 DNA reads TGTGCCAGCAGCTTTAGGACAGCCCTAACTTTCTTT.

This chain links TRBV27 with TRBJ2-5, with D perhaps matching TRBD2 (6 bases). The CDR3 is 15 residues long. With 3 bases removed from V and 3 bases from J, the gap between germline ends came to 14 bases. Per germline, CDR1 MNHEY and CDR2 SMNVEV (reference sequence). CDR3 loop: CASSFGDSWKETQYF. The CDR3 coding sequence is TGTGCCAGCAGTTTCGGGGACTCGTGGAAAGAGACCCAGTACTTC.

The rearrangement uses TRBV18 and TRBJ1-5, with unresolved D. This CDR3 comprises 14 residues. The V and J ends lost 2 bases and 1 base respectively, with 6 bases between them. Germline V gene data show CDR1 as KGHSH and CDR2 as LQKENI. The CDR3 DNA is TGTGCCAGCTCACCAACACAGAGCAATCAGCCCCAGCATTTT. It codes for CASSPTQSNQPQHF.

The V and J genes are TRBV10-3 and TRBJ2-7; no definite D call. Germline values: CDR1 ENHRY, CDR2 SYGVKD. CDR3 length equals 12 residues. Trimming removed 2 bases from V and 0 bases from J, with 2 bases in between. Written as DNA, the CDR3 is TGTGCCATCAGTGAGAGCTCCTACGAGCAGTACTTC. Amino acid sequence: CAISESSYEQYF.

V gene TRBV30 combines with J gene TRBJ1-1; weak D call: TRBD1 (5 bases). V lost 0 bases, J lost 7 bases, and 12 bases lay in between. Germline V CDR1 and CDR2: GTSNPN, SVGIG (reference sequence). This CDR3 region has 13 residues. The CDR3 loop reads CAWSVGRAFEAFF. The CDR3 DNA is TGTGCCTGGAGTGTGGGCAGGGCCTTTGAAGCTTTCTTT. Full variable domain (outside the CDR3, taken from reference TRBV30 and TRBJ1-1): SQTIHQWPATLVQPVGSPLSLECTVEGTSNPNLYWYRQAAGRGLQLLFYSVGIGQISSEVPQNLSASRPQDRQFILSSKKLLLSDSGFYLCAWSVGRAFEAFFGQGTRLTVV.

The rearrangement joins TRBV5-6 to TRBJ2-5, with D perhaps matching TRBD1 or TRBD2 (5 bases each). V was trimmed by 5 bases and J by 5 bases, leaving 22 bases between them. CDR1 is SGHDT and CDR2 is YYEEEE in the germline V gene. This CDR3 region has 16 residues. CDR3 region: CASRVPGFEGMETQYF. CDR3 bases: TGTGCCAGCAGGGTACCAGGGTTTGAGGGAATGGAGACCCAGTACTTC.

The chain recombines TRBV29-1 with TRBJ1-4; 7 bases match TRBD1. The CDR3 is 15 amino acids. V lost 4 bases and J lost 7; bases outside the gene matches: 12. Per germline, CDR1 SQVTM and CDR2 ANQGSEA. CDR3 in DNA: TGCAGCGTTGTGGGCGGGCAGGGGGTTGGTGAAAAACTGTTTTTT. It is translated as CSVVGGQGVGEKLFF. Drawing the rest from reference TRBV29-1 and TRBJ1-4, the complete variable domain is SAVISQKPSRDICQRGTSLTIQCQVDSQVTMMFWYRQQPGQSLTLIATANQGSEATYESGFVIDKFPISRPNLTFSTLTVSNMSPEDSSIYLCSVVGGQGVGEKLFFGSGTQLSVL.

V usage is TRBV27 and J usage is TRBJ2-2, with 7 nucleotides matching TRBD2. The V gene end was trimmed by 11 bases and the J gene end by 2 bases; junction bases not matched to a gene: 23. The germline CDR1 and CDR2 sequences are MNHEY and SMNVEV (reference sequence). This CDR3 has 19 residues. The CDR3 loop reads CAAGRVQSGRGRNTGELFF. The CDR3 DNA is TGTGCCGCAGGCAGGGTTCAATCTGGGCGGGGGAGAAACACCGGGGAGCTGTTTTTT.

In DNA, the CDR3 is TGCGCCAGCAGCCCAACGACGGCAGGGCCGAACTATGGCTACACCTTC. Amino acid sequence: CASSPTTAGPNYGYTF. The V and J genes are TRBV5-1 and TRBJ1-2, with D perhaps matching TRBD1 (5 bases). V dropped 4 bases and J dropped 2 bases, with 18 bases sitting between them. This CDR3 has 16 residues. Germline CDR1 reads SGHRS; CDR2 reads YFSETQ.